This record looks at one T cell receptor beta chain sequence and its context. Its antigen is unidentified. These data are taken from a study of cytomegalovirus exposure and HLA in healthy donors. Overall study results and limits: A classifier reportedly called cytomegalovirus status with high sensitivity and specificity.

Trimming shortened V by 6 bases and J by 2 bases, and 14 bases separated the two germline ends. Looked up from germline, CDR1 is MDHEN and CDR2 is SYDVKM. This CDR3 spans 14 amino acids. The PCR employed 60 Vbeta primers together with 13 Jbeta primers. Repertoires were generated with immunoSEQ multiplex PCR, while TCRdb's copy carries only in-frame clones and drops some. Among some 44,000 clones listed, approximately 86% were seen once. The gene calls are TRBV28 and TRBJ2-7; possibly TRBD2 for D (6 bases). This sequence originates from a woman aged 40 to 50 in good health and CMV-seropositive. The sequencing sample was made of PBMCs. The CDR3 DNA reads TGTGCCAGCAGCCCTGGCGGCGGGGCCTACGAGCAGTACTTC. It codes for CASSPGGGAYEQYF.